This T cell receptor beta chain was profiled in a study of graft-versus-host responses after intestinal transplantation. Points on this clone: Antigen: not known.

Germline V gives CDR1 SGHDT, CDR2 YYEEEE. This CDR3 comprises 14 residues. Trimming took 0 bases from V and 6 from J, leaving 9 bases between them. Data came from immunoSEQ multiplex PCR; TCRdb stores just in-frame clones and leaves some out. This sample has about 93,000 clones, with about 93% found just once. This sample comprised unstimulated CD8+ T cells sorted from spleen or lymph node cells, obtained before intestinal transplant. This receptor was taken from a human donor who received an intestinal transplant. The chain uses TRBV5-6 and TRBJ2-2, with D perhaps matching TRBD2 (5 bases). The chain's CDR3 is CASSLVASPGELFF. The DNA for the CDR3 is TGTGCCAGCAGCTTGGTCGCTAGCCCCGGGGAGCTGTTTTTT. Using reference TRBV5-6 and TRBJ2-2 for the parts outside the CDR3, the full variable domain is DAGVTQSPTHLIKTRGQQVTLRCSPKSGHDTVSWYQQALGQGPQFIFQYYEEEERQRGNFPDRFSGHQFPNYSSELNVNALLLGDSALYLCASSLVASPGELFFGEGSRLTVL.